Each of the 13 T cell receptor beta chains below was sequenced from the same sample in a study of cytomegalovirus exposure and HLA in healthy donors. PCR employed 60 Vbeta and 13 Jbeta primers. Here immunoSEQ multiplex PCR was the method, and the copy in TCRdb shows in-frame clones only, minus some. The listing contains about 130,000 clones. The sample taken for sequencing was PBMCs. These receptors all come from a woman aged 55-75 years in good health and CMV-seronegative.

Concerning this clone itself: The sample has other DNA sequences that encode this CDR3 too. The V call is TRBV28, the J call TRBJ2-7; 9 bases agree with TRBD1. J lost 4 bases, V lost 6 bases, and 4 bases had no gene match. The V gene's germline CDR1 is MDHEN and CDR2 SYDVKM. The CDR3 spans 13 residues. The DNA for the CDR3 is TGTGCCAGCAGCACCGGGACAGGGTACGAGCAGTACTTC. Protein product: CASSTGTGYEQYF.

The chain has TRBV18 and TRBJ1-1, with 8 bases lining up with TRBD1. Trimming cost V 0 bases and J 5 bases; bases outside gene matches: 8. Germline V CDR1 and CDR2: KGHSH, LQKENI. This CDR3 has 16 residues. This chain's CDR3 is CASSPPNRGRRTEAFF. As DNA, the CDR3 is TGTGCCAGCTCACCACCGAACAGGGGGAGAAGGACTGAAGCTTTCTTT.

The CDR3 DNA sequence: TGCAGTGCTCCCTGGCCCGAAAAACTGTTTTTT. Amino acid sequence: CSAPWPEKLFF. The genes are TRBV20-1 and TRBJ1-4, with D unresolved. Trimming stripped 5 bases from V and 8 bases from J, with 9 bases between. The CDR3 runs 11 residues. Germline V CDR1 and CDR2: DFQATT, SNEGSKA (reference sequence).

The rearrangement links TRBV5-1 to TRBJ2-5; TRBD1 matches at 8 bases. Germline loops: CDR1 SGHRS, CDR2 YFSETQ. V lost 4 bases and J lost 5; bases outside the gene matches: 10. The CDR3 covers 15 residues. The CDR3: CASSRTGNFGETQYF. DNA of the CDR3: TGCGCCAGCAGCAGGACAGGGAACTTCGGCGAGACCCAGTACTTC.

V is TRBV6-5 and J is TRBJ1-2, with unresolved D. Germline-derived CDR1 and CDR2 are MNHEY and SVGAGI. CDR3 length: 14 residues. V was shortened by 6 bases and J by 6 bases, with 17 bases between the two germline ends. CDR3 sequence: CASSWGVYSDGYTF. The CDR3 DNA follows: TGTGCCAGCAGCTGGGGAGTCTATAGTGATGGCTACACCTTC.

V is TRBV7-9 and J is TRBJ1-2; TRBD1 agrees at 8 bases. Germline V gene data show CDR1 as SEHNR and CDR2 as FQNEAQ (reference sequence). The trim removed 4 bases at V and 3 bases at J, leaving 7 bases unmatched. This CDR3 comprises 15 residues. CDR3: CASSSQNRGDYGYTF. DNA of the CDR3: TGTGCCAGCAGCTCCCAAAACAGGGGGGACTATGGCTACACCTTC. Full variable domain (outside the CDR3, taken from reference TRBV7-9 and TRBJ1-2): DTGVSQNPRHKITKRGQNVTFRCDPISEHNRLYWYRQTLGQGPEFLTYFQNEAQLEKSRLLSDRFSAERPKGSFSTLEIQRTEQGDSAMYLCASSSQNRGDYGYTFGSGTRLTVV.

The rearrangement joins TRBV27 to TRBJ1-1; tentatively, D is TRBD1 (5 bases). The V end was cut by 2 bases, the J end by 5 bases, with 15 bases between. The CDR3 has 15 residues. Germline V gene sequence: CDR1 MNHEY, CDR2 SMNVEV (reference sequence). The CDR3 nucleotides are TGTGCCAGCAGTTTACACGGCCAGGGCTGGACTGAAGCTTTCTTT. It encodes CASSLHGQGWTEAFF.

V is TRBV5-1 and J is TRBJ2-5, with 10 nucleotides matching TRBD2. Germline V gene lookup returns CDR1 SGHRS and CDR2 YFSETQ. The CDR3 is 15 amino acids. Unmatched junction bases numbered 7, after V lost 4 bases and J lost 4 bases. The CDR3 is CASSPAGGSGETQYF. In DNA, the CDR3 is TGCGCCAGCAGCCCAGCGGGGGGGTCGGGAGAGACCCAGTACTTC.

V and J are TRBV2 and TRBJ2-1; D may be TRBD1 (5 bases). The CDR3 contains 15 residues. V shed 5 bases and J shed 14 bases, with 25 bases lying between them. Germline V gene sequence: CDR1 SNHLY, CDR2 FYNNEI. CDR3 loop: CASSPQASLGLGEFF. CDR3 bases: TGTGCCAGCAGTCCACAGGCCAGCTTGGGTCTTGGGGAGTTCTTC. The full variable domain, with the rest looked up from reference TRBV2 and TRBJ2-1, is EPEVTQTPSHQVTQMGQEVILRCVPISNHLYFYWYRQILGQKVEFLVSFYNNEISEKSEIFDDQFSVERPDGSNFTLKIRSTKLEDSAMYFCASSPQASLGLGEFFGPGTRLTVL.

The chain has TRBV6-5 and TRBJ2-5; tentative D call: TRBD2 (5 bases). The J call is in doubt because the DNA end fits TRBJ2-7 better. The V gene's germline CDR1 is MNHEY and CDR2 SVGAGI. This CDR3 is 14 amino acids long. CDR3 sequence: CASSIGRSRGEQYF. The CDR3 region has the DNA TGTGCCAGCAGTATAGGGAGATCTAGAGGCGAGCAGTACTTC.

J is TRBJ2-5 and V is TRBV4-2, with 10 bases that match TRBD2. The trim removed 4 bases at V and 1 base at J, leaving 9 bases unmatched. Germline values: CDR1 LGHNA, CDR2 YNFKEQ. The CDR3 loop spans 17 amino acids. For the CDR3, the DNA is TGTGCCAGCAGCCCGAGGACTAGCGGCAACCTCCAAGAGACCCAGTACTTC. It translates to CASSPRTSGNLQETQYF.

The chain is built from TRBV27 and TRBJ2-2; D might be TRBD1 (5 bases). V was clipped by 7 bases and J by 6 bases, with 15 bases between them. Germline CDR1 reads MNHEY; CDR2 reads SMNVEV (reference sequence). The CDR3 has 14 amino acids. The CDR3 loop is CASNALGVPGELFF. The CDR3 region has the DNA TGTGCCAGCAACGCCCTAGGGGTCCCCGGGGAGCTGTTTTTT.

The chain combines TRBV10-3 with TRBJ1-5; TRBD1 aligns across 8 bases. This CDR3 has 15 residues. V dropped 3 bases and J dropped 4; count of bases not matched to a gene: 5. Germline CDR1 and CDR2: ENHRY and SYGVKD. CDR3 DNA sequence: TGTGCCATCAGTGACGAAGGGACAGGTAATCAGCCCCAGCATTTT. Its protein product is CAISDEGTGNQPQHF.